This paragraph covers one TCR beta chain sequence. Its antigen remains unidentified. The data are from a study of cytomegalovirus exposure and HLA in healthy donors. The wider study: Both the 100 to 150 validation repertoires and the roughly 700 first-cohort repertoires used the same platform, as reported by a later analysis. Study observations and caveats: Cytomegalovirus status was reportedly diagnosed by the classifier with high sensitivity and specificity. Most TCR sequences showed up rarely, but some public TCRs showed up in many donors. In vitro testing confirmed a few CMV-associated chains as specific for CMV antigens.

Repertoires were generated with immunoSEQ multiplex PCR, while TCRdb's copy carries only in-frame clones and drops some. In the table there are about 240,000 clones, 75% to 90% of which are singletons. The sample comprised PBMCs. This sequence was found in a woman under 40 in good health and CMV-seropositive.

The CDR3 region is CASSSGQNTEAFF. CDR3 in DNA: TGCGCCAGCAGCTCCGGACAGAACACTGAAGCTTTCTTT. The chain combines TRBV5-1 with TRBJ1-1; D perhaps matches TRBD1 (5 bases). CDR3 length: 13 residues. Between the trimmed V and J ends, which lost 3 bases and 1 base, there was a span of 7 bases. The germline V gene has CDR1 SGHRS and CDR2 YFSETQ.